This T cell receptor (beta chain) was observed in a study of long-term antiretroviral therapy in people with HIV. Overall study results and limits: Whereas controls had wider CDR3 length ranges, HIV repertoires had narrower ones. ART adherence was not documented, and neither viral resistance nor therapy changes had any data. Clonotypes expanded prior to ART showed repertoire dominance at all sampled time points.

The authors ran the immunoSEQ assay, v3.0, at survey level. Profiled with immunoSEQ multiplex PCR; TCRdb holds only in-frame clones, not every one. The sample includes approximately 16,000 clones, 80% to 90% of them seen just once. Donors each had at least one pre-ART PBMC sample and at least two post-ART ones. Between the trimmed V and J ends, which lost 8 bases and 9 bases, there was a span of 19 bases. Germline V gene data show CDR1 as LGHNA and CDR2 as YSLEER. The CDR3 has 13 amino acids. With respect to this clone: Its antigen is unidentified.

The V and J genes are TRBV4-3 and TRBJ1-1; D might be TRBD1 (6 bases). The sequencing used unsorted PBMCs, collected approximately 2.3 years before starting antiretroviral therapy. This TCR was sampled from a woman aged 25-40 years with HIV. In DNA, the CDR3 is TGCGCCAGCGGTCGGGACAAAGATTCACAAGCTTTCTTT. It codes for CASGRDKDSQAFF.